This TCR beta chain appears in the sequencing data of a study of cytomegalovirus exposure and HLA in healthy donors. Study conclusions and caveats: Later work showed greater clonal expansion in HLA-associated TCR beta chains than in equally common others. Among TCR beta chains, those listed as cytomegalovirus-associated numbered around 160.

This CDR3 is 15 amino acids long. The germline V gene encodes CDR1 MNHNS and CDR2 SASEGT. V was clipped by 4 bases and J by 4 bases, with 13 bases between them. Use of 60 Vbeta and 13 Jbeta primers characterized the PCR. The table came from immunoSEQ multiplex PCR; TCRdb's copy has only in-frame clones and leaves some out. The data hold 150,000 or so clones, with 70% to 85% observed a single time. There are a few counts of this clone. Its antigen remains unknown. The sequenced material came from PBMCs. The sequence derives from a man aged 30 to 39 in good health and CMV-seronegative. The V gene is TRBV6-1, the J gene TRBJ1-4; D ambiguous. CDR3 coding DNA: TGTGCCAGCAGTGTTTTTGCGGGGAATAATGAAAAACTGTTTTTT. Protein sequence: CASSVFAGNNEKLFF.